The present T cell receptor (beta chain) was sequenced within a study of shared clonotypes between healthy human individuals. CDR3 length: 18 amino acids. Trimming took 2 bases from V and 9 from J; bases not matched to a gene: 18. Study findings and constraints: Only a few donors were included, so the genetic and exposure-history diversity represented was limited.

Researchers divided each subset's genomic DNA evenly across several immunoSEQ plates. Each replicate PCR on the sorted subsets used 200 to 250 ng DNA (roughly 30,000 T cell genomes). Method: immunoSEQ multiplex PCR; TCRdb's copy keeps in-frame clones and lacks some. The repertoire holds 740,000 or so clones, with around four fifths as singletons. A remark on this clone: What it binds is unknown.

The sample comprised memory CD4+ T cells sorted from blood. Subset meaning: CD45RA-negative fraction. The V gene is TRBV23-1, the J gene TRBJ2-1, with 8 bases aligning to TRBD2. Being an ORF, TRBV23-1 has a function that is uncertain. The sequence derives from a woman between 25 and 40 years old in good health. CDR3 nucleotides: TGCGCCAGCAGTCAAAAAGGGGCGGGGACTAAGCGGGAGCGTGAGCAGTTCTTC. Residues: CASSQKGAGTKREREQFF.